The present T cell receptor (beta chain) was sequenced within a study of T cells in Graves' hyperthyroidism and ophthalmopathy. The TCR beta CDR3 regions underwent amplification using RNA transcripts as the source. The HTBI set primed first-round TCR CDR3 RT-PCR. Each CDR3 protein is one row after TCRdb ran MiXCR on the multiplex PCR reads. This table has about 350,000 distinct CDR3 sequences, roughly 15% appearing once. Trimming left V 1 base short and J 6 bases short, with 10 bases between. This CDR3 comprises 14 residues. Germline V CDR1 and CDR2: LNHDA, SQIVND (reference sequence). The gene calls are TRBV19 and TRBJ2-1; D remains unclear. Material for sequencing was blood. This TCR was sampled from a woman aged 55-70 years with Graves' ophthalmopathy. CDR3 sequence: CASSIGASVNEQFF. CDR3 coding DNA: TGTGCCAGTAGTATAGGGGCCAGCGTCAATGAGCAGTTCTTC.